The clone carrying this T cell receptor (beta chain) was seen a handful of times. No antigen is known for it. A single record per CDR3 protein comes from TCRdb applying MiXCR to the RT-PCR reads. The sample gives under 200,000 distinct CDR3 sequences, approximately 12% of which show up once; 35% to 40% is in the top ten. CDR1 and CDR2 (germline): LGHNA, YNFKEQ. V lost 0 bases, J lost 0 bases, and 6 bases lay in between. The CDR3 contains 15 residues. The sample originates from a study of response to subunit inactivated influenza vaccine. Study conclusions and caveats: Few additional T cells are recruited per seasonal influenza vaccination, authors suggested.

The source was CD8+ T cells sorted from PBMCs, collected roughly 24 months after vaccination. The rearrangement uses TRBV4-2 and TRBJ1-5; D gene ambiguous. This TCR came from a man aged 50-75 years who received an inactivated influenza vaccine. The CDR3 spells CASSQESYSNQPQHF. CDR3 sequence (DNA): TGTGCCAGCAGCCAAGAGAGCTATAGCAATCAGCCCCAGCATTTT.